The source of this T cell receptor beta chain is a study of CD8 T cells in Susac syndrome (dated by TCRdb to about 2019). Background for the entire study: Among the sequenced Susac syndrome patients, roughly six had clinically active disease and roughly eight were in clinical remission. At blood withdrawal, Susac syndrome patients were either therapy-naive, taking corticosteroids (in some cases with IVIg as well), or taking IVIg alone. The study used repertoire sequencing to test whether antigen drove CD8+ T cell activation and differentiation in Susac syndrome.

From cysteine to phenylalanine, the CDR3 is 13 amino acids long. Left in the record is the CDR3 DNA by itself, 39 bases read in frame from the first base. V loses 6 bases, J loses 1 base, and the germline ends lie 9 bases apart. The germline V gene supplies CDR1 KGHSH and CDR2 LQKENI. The full study reports these points: No clonal expansion was detected in the CD4+ T cell repertoire of Susac syndrome patients. The number of individuals in the TCR sequencing and HLA analysis was recognized as being relatively small.

RNA was extracted using the RNeasy kit, and 0.5 to 1 microgram was reverse transcribed with random hexamers. The immunoSEQ multiplex PCR assay, covering 54 Vbeta and 13 Jbeta segments, was used to amplify TCR beta CDR3 regions. PCR amplification bias was corrected using a synthetic template baseline for primer optimization and computational correction. The original pipeline was this. Only productive sequences were kept, with reads annotated to V, D and J genes according to IMGT and analyzed in immunoSEQ Analyzer. Clonality was computed as one minus Shannon entropy normalized by log2 of the number of productive unique sequences. For each patient and control, public and private clones were evaluated among the 100 most prevalent clones. Clones were defined as Susac-specific if absent from the healthy and MS cohorts, from 1052 published viral clones and from other ImmuneACCESS disease sequences. TCRdb reran the public reads through fastp at Q25 and MiXCR, keeping productive beta chains. Each entry is one CDR3 protein sequence, shown with its most common DNA and genes. These V and J calls are TCRdb output, not the study's own analysis. Across this sample there are some 150,000 distinct CDR3 sequences, with 90% to 95% seen only once. The ten top clones hold 0.16% of the sample.

Concerning this clonotype itself: This receptor's antigen is unknown. Qualities for individual bases were not recorded, and no much larger clone is one base off.

High-throughput TCR beta sequencing profiled peripheral blood CD8+ and CD4+ T cells from healthy donors, Susac syndrome patients and multiple sclerosis patients. The Susac syndrome patients fulfilled recently defined diagnostic criteria for definite or probable disease. Bulk CD8+ and CD4+ T cells were purified by magnetic negative isolation, whereas CD8+ TEMRA cells were enriched by FACS. Blood was drawn into EDTA tubes, processed within 24 hours, and PBMCs were isolated by density gradient centrifugation. PBMCs intended for TCR sequencing were frozen in liquid nitrogen and were later thawed in a 37 degrees C water bath. A purity of at least 90% was achieved for sorted or isolated CD4+, CD8+ and CD8+ TEMRA cells.

This receptor was identified in a human donor with Susac syndrome. The sequence links TRBV18 to TRBJ2-5; the D gene is unclear. Sequencing was carried out using CD4+ T cells from PBMCs. The CDR3 in this case is CASSFTFQETQYF. The DNA sequence is as follows: TGTGCCAGCTCCTTCACCTTCCAAGAGACCCAGTACTTC. The entire variable domain, with the stretches around the CDR3 drawn from the reference TRBV18 and TRBJ2-5 proteins, is NAGVMQNPRHLVRRRGQEARLRCSPMKGHSHVYWYRQLPEEGLKFMVYLQKENIIDESGMPKERFSAEFPKEGPSILRIQQVVRGDSAAYFCASSFTFQETQYFGPGTRLLVL.